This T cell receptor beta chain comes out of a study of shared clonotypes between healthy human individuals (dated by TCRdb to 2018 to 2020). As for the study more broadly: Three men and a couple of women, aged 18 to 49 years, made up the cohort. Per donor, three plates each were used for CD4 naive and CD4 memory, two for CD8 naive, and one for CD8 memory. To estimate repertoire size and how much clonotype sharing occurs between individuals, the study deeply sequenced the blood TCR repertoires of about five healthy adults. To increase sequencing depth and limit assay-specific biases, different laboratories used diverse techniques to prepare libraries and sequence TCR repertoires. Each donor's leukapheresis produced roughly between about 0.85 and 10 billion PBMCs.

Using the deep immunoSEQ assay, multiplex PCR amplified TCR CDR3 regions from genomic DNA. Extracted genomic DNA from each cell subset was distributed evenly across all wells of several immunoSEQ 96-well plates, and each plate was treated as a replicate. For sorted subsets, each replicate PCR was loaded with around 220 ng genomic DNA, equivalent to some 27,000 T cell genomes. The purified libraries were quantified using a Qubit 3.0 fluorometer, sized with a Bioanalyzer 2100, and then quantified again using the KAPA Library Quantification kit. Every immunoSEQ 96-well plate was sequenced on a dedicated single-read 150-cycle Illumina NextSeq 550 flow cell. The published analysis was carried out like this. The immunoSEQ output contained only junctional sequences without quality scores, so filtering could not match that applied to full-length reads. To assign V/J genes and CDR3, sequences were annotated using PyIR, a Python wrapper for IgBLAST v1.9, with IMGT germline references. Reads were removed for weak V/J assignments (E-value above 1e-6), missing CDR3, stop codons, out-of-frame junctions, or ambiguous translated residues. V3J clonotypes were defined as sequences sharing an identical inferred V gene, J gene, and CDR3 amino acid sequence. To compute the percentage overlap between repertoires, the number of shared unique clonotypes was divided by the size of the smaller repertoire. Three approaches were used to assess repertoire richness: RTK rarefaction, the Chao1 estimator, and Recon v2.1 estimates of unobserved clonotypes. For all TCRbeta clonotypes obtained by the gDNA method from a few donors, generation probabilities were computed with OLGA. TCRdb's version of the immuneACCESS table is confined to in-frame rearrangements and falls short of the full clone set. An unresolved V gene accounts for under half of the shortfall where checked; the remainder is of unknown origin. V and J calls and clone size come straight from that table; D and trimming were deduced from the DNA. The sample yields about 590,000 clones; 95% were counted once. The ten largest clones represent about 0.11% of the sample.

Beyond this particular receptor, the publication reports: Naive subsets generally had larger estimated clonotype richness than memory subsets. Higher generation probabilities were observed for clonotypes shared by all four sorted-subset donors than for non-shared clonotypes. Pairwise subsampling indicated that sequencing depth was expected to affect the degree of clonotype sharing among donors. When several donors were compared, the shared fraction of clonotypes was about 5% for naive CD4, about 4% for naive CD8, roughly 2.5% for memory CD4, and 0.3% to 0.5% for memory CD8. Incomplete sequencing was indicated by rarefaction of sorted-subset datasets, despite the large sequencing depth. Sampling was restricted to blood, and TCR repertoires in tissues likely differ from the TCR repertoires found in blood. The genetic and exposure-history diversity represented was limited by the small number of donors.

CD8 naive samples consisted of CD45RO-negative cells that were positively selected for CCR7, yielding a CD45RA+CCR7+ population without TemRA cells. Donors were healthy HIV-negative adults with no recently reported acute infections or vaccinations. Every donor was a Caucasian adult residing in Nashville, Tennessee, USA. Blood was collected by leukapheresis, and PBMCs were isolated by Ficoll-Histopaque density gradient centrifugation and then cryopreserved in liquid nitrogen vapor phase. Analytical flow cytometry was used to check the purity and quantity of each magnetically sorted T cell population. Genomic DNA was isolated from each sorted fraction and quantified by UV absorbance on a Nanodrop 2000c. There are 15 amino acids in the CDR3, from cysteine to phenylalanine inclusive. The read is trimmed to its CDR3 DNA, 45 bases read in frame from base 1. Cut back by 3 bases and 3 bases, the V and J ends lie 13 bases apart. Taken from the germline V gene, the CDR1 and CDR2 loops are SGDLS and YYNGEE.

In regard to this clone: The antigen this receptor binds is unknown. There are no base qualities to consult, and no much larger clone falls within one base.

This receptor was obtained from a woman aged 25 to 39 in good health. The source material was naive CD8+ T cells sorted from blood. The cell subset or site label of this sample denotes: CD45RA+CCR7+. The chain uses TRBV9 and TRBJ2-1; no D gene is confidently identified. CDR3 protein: CASSAAGVGYNEQFF. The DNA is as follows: TGTGCCAGCAGCGCCGCCGGAGTGGGCTACAATGAGCAGTTCTTC.